These 4 T cell receptor beta chains were all obtained from the same sample, sequenced in a study of T cells in Graves' hyperthyroidism and ophthalmopathy. Researchers took RNA transcripts and amplified the TCR beta CDR3 regions from them. With the HTBI primer set, the TCR CDR3 went through a first round of RT-PCR. TCRdb analysed the multiplex PCR reads with MiXCR anew, one entry per CDR3 protein. The repertoire consists of approximately 600,000 distinct CDR3 sequences, with roughly 13% occurring once and the leading ten covering 4.5% to 6%. Sample: blood. The source of these receptors is a woman aged 30 to 39 with Graves' hyperthyroidism that later progressed to Graves' ophthalmopathy.

The chain combines TRBV6-2 or TRBV6-3 with TRBJ2-2; 9 bases fit TRBD2. Germline loops: CDR1 MNHEY, CDR2 SVGEGT. The CDR3 is made up of 14 amino acids. Trimming removed 7 bases from V and 4 bases from J; junction bases left unmatched: 4. The chain's CDR3 is CASISGSATGELFF. The DNA for the CDR3 is TGTGCCAGCATTAGCGGGAGTGCCACCGGGGAGCTGTTTTTT.

This clonotype has only a few counts. The gene calls are TRBV6-5 and TRBJ2-3; D not resolved. The CDR3 runs 13 residues. V was clipped by 2 bases and J by 8 bases, with 11 bases between them. Germline values: CDR1 MNHEY, CDR2 SVGAGI. CDR3 amino acids: CASSYDRKGTQYF. The CDR3 region has the DNA TGTGCCAGCAGTTACGACCGAAAGGGTACGCAGTATTTT.

This clonotype was observed at least ten times. The chain uses TRBV28 and TRBJ2-7, with unresolved D. Germline loops: CDR1 MDHEN, CDR2 SYDVKM. The ends were cut back, 2 bases at V and 0 bases at J, with 8 bases in the middle. The CDR3 extends over 14 amino acids. CDR3: CASSLIPSSYEQYF. The CDR3 DNA follows: TGTGCCAGCAGTTTAATCCCGAGCTCCTACGAGCAGTACTTC.

CDR3 nucleotide sequence: TGTGCCATCGGGGGGACTGTCTATGGCTACACCTTC. This codes for CAIGGTVYGYTF. This chain uses TRBV19 with TRBJ1-2; perhaps TRBD1 as D (5 bases). Trimming removed 10 bases at V and 4 bases at J, with 13 bases between. The CDR3 is made up of 12 amino acids. CDR1 and CDR2 from the germline V gene are LNHDA and SQIVND (reference sequence).